This T cell receptor beta chain was retrieved from a study of blood T cell repertoires in COVID-19. For the study at large: The origin of the acute and convalescent COVID-19 samples was the United States, Italy and Spain. Sources were T cells, B-cell-depleted T cells, or PBMCs; the material itself was cDNA or gDNA.

Original methodology: Reference gene primer amplification in the assay estimated nucleated cell counts. Some clones are missing from TCRdb's copy, which holds only in-frame ones; the method was immunoSEQ multiplex PCR. For V, J and clone size, that table is used; D and trimming come from the DNA. Of over 200,000 clones listed, 75% to 90% are singletons. The CDR3 is 17 amino acids. V dropped 1 base and J dropped 2 bases, with 12 bases sitting between them. Germline CDR1 LGHNA, CDR2 YSLEER. The source of this sequence is a human donor in a cohort sampled during active COVID-19. Sequencing input: peripheral blood. The rearrangement links TRBV4-3 to TRBJ2-6; D not certain. Here the CDR3 DNA reads TGCGCCAGCAGCCAAGGGTCCCCGGTTCCTGGGGCCAACGTCCTGACTTTC. Encoded protein: CASSQGSPVPGANVLTF.